The next 10 T cell receptor beta chains were all read from a single sample in a study of a mutant IDH1 vaccine in newly diagnosed glioma. Which antigens these TCRs recognize remains unknown. As for time point: week 11, during vaccination. The investigators gave 300 ug of mutant IDH1 20-mer peptide in each vaccine dose, together with topical imiquimod. Repertoires were generated with immunoSEQ multiplex PCR, while TCRdb's copy carries only in-frame clones and drops some. Of about 32,000 clones in the sample, around 78% were seen once. Sequencing used PBMCs, obtained from a glioma patient whose treatment included an IDH1 peptide vaccine. These receptor sequences come from a young man with glioma.

The genes are TRBV5-4 and TRBJ2-7, with D unresolved. The CDR3 spans 11 residues. The germline V and J ends were trimmed by 0 bases and 3 bases, with 1 base remaining between them. Germline V lookup: CDR1 SGHNT, CDR2 YYREEE (reference sequence). This CDR3 reads CASSLDYEQYF. In DNA, the CDR3 is TGTGCCAGCAGCTTGGACTACGAGCAGTACTTC.

The chain links TRBV19 to TRBJ2-2; the D is unclear. The germline V gene encodes CDR1 LNHDA and CDR2 SQIVND (reference sequence). V lost 3 bases to trimming and J lost 0 bases, with 17 bases between them. The CDR3 is 18 amino acids. The CDR3: CASSIKRLGSSNTGELFF. In DNA form, the CDR3 reads TGTGCCAGTAGTATCAAACGACTTGGCAGTTCGAACACCGGGGAGCTGTTTTTT.

The rearrangement uses TRBV5-1 and TRBJ1-4; D gene unclear. Trimming removed 3 bases from V and 11 bases from J, with 17 bases in between. This CDR3 spans 14 amino acids. Germline-derived CDR1 and CDR2 are SGHRS and YFSETQ. The CDR3 sequence: CASSSDATPPKLFF. The DNA of the CDR3 is TGCGCCAGCAGCTCCGATGCAACCCCGCCCAAACTGTTTTTT.

The V gene is TRBV15, the J gene TRBJ2-3; D unclear. V was clipped by 1 base and J by 0 bases, with 2 bases between them. This CDR3 is 13 amino acids long. Germline loops: CDR1 LNHNV, CDR2 YYDKDF (reference sequence). The CDR3 sequence: CATSRVSTDTQYF. The CDR3 region has the DNA TGTGCCACCAGCAGAGTTAGCACAGATACGCAGTATTTT.

The chain employs TRBV4-2 and TRBJ2-2; maybe TRBD2 (6 bases). Germline assignment: CDR1 LGHNA and CDR2 YNFKEQ. The CDR3 is made up of 16 amino acids. The V end lost 4 bases, the J end lost 2 bases, and 14 bases lay between the germline ends. The CDR3 DNA reads as TGTGCCAGCAGCCGGGCGGGACGGATAAACACCGGGGAGCTGTTTTTT. As protein: CASSRAGRINTGELFF.

V is TRBV11-3 and J is TRBJ2-2; unclear D gene. In germline, CDR1 is SGHNT, CDR2 YENEEA. V was pared by 3 bases and J by 8 bases, with 4 bases between. The CDR3 totals 11 residues. The CDR3 coding sequence is TGTGCCAGCAGCTTTCGGGGGGAGCTGTTTTTT. This sequence encodes CASSFRGELFF.

The V gene is TRBV5-1, the J gene TRBJ2-6; D unresolved. This CDR3 is built from 13 residues. Germline V gene data show CDR1 as SGHRS and CDR2 as YFSETQ. Between the trimmed V and J ends, which lost 4 bases and 6 bases, there was a span of 8 bases. The CDR3 sequence is CASSPDAANVLTF. CDR3 bases: TGCGCCAGCAGCCCGGATGCGGCCAACGTCCTGACTTTC.

This clone appeared a few times. The chain carries TRBV7-8 and TRBJ2-7, with D possibly matching TRBD1 (5 bases). Germline V lookup: CDR1 SGHVS, CDR2 FQNEAQ. Between the trimmed V and J ends, which lost 6 bases and 9 bases, there was a span of 21 bases. The CDR3 extends over 14 amino acids. CDR3 in amino acids: CASRQDTPPYGQYF. The CDR3 DNA sequence: TGTGCCAGCAGACAGGACACCCCTCCGTATGGGCAGTACTTC.

This clone was detected once. The chain joins TRBV7-9 to TRBJ2-5; no definite D call. The CDR3 is 14 residues long. Germline lookup yields CDR1 SEHNR and CDR2 FQNEAQ (reference sequence). V gave up 6 bases and J gave up 4 bases, with 15 bases separating them. The CDR3 reads CASSITQVGETQYF. CDR3 coding DNA: TGTGCCAGCAGTATCACCCAAGTGGGAGAGACCCAGTACTTC.

The chain is built from TRBV5-1 and TRBJ1-3; D is unresolved. The CDR3 covers 16 residues. Deletions cut 0 bases from V and 0 bases from J, with 10 bases between. CDR1 is SGHRS and CDR2 is YFSETQ in the germline V gene. CDR3 region: CASSLGVLGSGNTIYF. The CDR3 DNA sequence: TGCGCCAGCAGCTTGGGGGTGCTTGGCTCTGGAAACACCATATATTTT.